The 27 T cell receptor beta chains reported below all come from one sample, sequenced in a study of PD-1 blockade in classical Hodgkin lymphoma. Clones were sequenced by immunoSEQ multiplex PCR, and TCRdb holds only the in-frame ones, with some missing. The sample yields 20,000 to 25,000 clones, roughly 79% seen once. Each patient relapsed following autologous stem cell transplantation, and prior brentuximab vedotin exposure differed. Here the sequenced sample was peripheral blood mononuclear cells (PBMCs), taken before the second cycle of nivolumab. The receptors derive from a human donor with classical Hodgkin lymphoma.

The chain links TRBV27 to TRBJ2-3; tentative D call: TRBD1 (5 bases). The germline CDR1 and CDR2 sequences are MNHEY and SMNVEV (reference sequence). CDR3 length: 15 amino acids. Trimming cost V 2 bases and J 6 bases, with 15 bases left between them. The CDR3 spells CASSLRGSLGDTQYF. The CDR3 DNA follows: TGTGCCAGCAGTTTAAGGGGCAGCCTGGGGGATACGCAGTATTTT.

This chain links TRBV4-2 with TRBJ2-5, with 9 bases matching TRBD1. This CDR3 is built from 16 residues. Per germline, CDR1 LGHNA and CDR2 YNFKEQ. The trim removed 3 bases at V and 2 bases at J, leaving 7 bases unmatched. The CDR3 spells CASSQRTGDKQETQYF. CDR3 coding DNA: TGTGCCAGCAGCCAGCGGACAGGGGACAAACAAGAGACCCAGTACTTC.

This chain uses TRBV11-3 with TRBJ1-1; no definite D call. Germline assignment: CDR1 SGHNT and CDR2 YENEEA. The germline V and J ends were trimmed by 5 bases and 4 bases, with 17 bases remaining between them. The CDR3 runs 15 residues. CDR3 sequence: CASSPRYPKGTEAFF. Here the CDR3 DNA reads TGTGCCAGCAGCCCACGGTACCCCAAAGGCACTGAAGCTTTCTTT.

The rearrangement links TRBV10-3 to TRBJ2-7; 12 positions agree with TRBD1. The ends lost 2 bases at V and 0 bases at J; junction bases unmatched: 5. The CDR3 is made up of 17 amino acids. The germline gives CDR1 ENHRY, CDR2 SYGVKD. CDR3 amino acids: CAISEMKGQGASYEQYF. The CDR3, as DNA: TGTGCCATCAGTGAGATGAAGGGACAGGGGGCCTCCTACGAGCAGTACTTC.

The gene calls are TRBV5-5 and TRBJ1-5; possible D gene TRBD1, 5 bases. The CDR3 is 13 amino acids. The V end was cut by 0 bases, the J end by 7 bases, with 8 bases between. The germline V gene has CDR1 SGHKS and CDR2 YYEKEE (reference sequence). In DNA form, the CDR3 reads TGTGCCAGCAGCTTGGTCGGGGACCAGCCCCAGCATTTT. This encodes CASSLVGDQPQHF. The variable domain in full, with the rest retrieved from reference TRBV5-5 and TRBJ1-5, is DAGVTQSPTHLIKTRGQQVTLRCSPISGHKSVSWYQQVLGQGPQFIFQYYEKEERGRGNFPDRFSARQFPNYSSELNVNALLLGDSALYLCASSLVGDQPQHFGDGTRLSIL.

The chain has TRBV11-3 and TRBJ2-5; D unresolved. Germline V gene sequence: CDR1 SGHNT, CDR2 YENEEA. Trimming removed 5 bases from V and 4 bases from J, with 11 bases in between. The CDR3 consists of 13 residues. This chain's CDR3 is CASSPKDRETQYF. CDR3 sequence (DNA): TGTGCCAGCAGCCCGAAAGATAGAGAGACCCAGTACTTC. The whole variable domain, remainder taken from reference TRBV11-3 and TRBJ2-5, is EAGVVQSPRYKIIEKKQPVAFWCNPISGHNTLYWYLQNLGQGPELLIRYENEEAVDDSQLPKDRFSAERLKGVDSTLKIQPAELGDSAVYLCASSPKDRETQYFGPGTRLLVL.

V is TRBV9 and J is TRBJ1-5; a possible D gene is TRBD1 (5 bases). The germline V gene has CDR1 SGDLS and CDR2 YYNGEE. V lost 4 bases and J lost 9, with 11 bases in between. CDR3 length: 12 residues. CDR3 protein: CASSNGGGPQHF. CDR3 nucleotide sequence: TGTGCCAGCAGCAACGGCGGGGGGCCCCAGCATTTT.

The CDR3 loop is CASSLWDSLSTDTQYF. The DNA for the CDR3 is TGCGCCAGCAGCTTGTGGGACAGTTTGAGCACAGATACGCAGTATTTT. The chain recombines TRBV5-1 with TRBJ2-3, with 7 bases identical to TRBD1. Looked up from germline, CDR1 is SGHRS and CDR2 is YFSETQ. The CDR3 is 16 amino acids. With 1 base clipped from V and 0 bases from J, the junction kept 5 bases outside the gene matches. The complete variable domain, with remaining parts taken from reference TRBV5-1 and TRBJ2-3, reads KAGVTQTPRYLIKTRGQQVTLSCSPISGHRSVSWYQQTPGQGLQFLFEYFSETQRNKGNFPGRFSGRQFSNSRSEMNVSTLELGDSALYLCASSLWDSLSTDTQYFGPGTRLTVL.

The chain recombines TRBV19 with TRBJ1-6; 7 nucleotides agree with TRBD1. CDR3 size: 22 residues. Germline V gene data show CDR1 as LNHDA and CDR2 as SQIVND (reference sequence). The V and J ends lost 9 bases and 2 bases, in that order; junction bases with no gene match: 28. The CDR3 here is CASKMREWARDSRLTYNSPLHF. CDR3 DNA: TGTGCCAGCAAGATGAGAGAGTGGGCGCGGGACAGCAGGTTAACCTATAATTCACCCCTCCACTTT.

The chain employs TRBV5-4 and TRBJ1-1; 7 bases are a match to TRBD1. J lost 1 base, V lost 3 bases, and 9 bases had no gene match. This CDR3 has 16 amino acids. The germline gives CDR1 SGHNT, CDR2 YYREEE (reference sequence). DNA for the CDR3: TGTGCCAGCAGCTCCGCCAACGACAGGGCGAACACTGAAGCTTTCTTT. Its translation: CASSSANDRANTEAFF. Full variable domain (remainder filled in from reference TRBV5-4 and TRBJ1-1): ETGVTQSPTHLIKTRGQQVTLRCSSQSGHNTVSWYQQALGQGPQFIFQYYREEENGRGNFPPRFSGLQFPNYSSELNVNALELDDSALYLCASSSANDRANTEAFFGQGTRLTVV.

This sequence joins TRBV2 and TRBJ1-1; D is perhaps TRBD1 (6 bases). CDR3 length: 14 residues. The germline CDR1 and CDR2 sequences are SNHLY and FYNNEI. With 5 bases removed from V and 0 bases from J, the gap between germline ends came to 10 bases. The CDR3 loop reads CASSYRALNTEAFF. Written as DNA, the CDR3 is TGTGCCAGCAGTTACAGGGCCCTGAACACTGAAGCTTTCTTT. Combining the CDR3 with reference TRBV2 and TRBJ1-1 gives the whole variable domain EPEVTQTPSHQVTQMGQEVILRCVPISNHLYFYWYRQILGQKVEFLVSFYNNEISEKSEIFDDQFSVERPDGSNFTLKIRSTKLEDSAMYFCASSYRALNTEAFFGQGTRLTVV.

CDR3: CASSALRDRYYEQYF. DNA of the CDR3: TGTGCCAGCAGCGCGCTCCGGGACAGGTACTACGAGCAGTACTTC. The rearrangement links TRBV7-9 to TRBJ2-7, with TRBD1 identical over 8 bases. CDR1 is SEHNR, CDR2 FQNEAQ, per germline (reference sequence). The CDR3 contains 15 residues. The junction had 9 bases not matched to a gene; V was cut back by 5 bases and J by 3 bases.

This clone was detected once. V is TRBV28 and J is TRBJ2-3; 8 nucleotides align to TRBD2. The V segment lost 5 bases and the J segment 7 bases; nucleotides outside the gene matches: 14. The CDR3 covers 16 residues. Germline CDR1 is MDHEN and CDR2 is SYDVKM. CDR3 DNA: TGTGCCAGCAGTCCCGACAGCGGGAGAGTTCCCTATACGCAGTATTTT. Translated, it gives CASSPDSGRVPYTQYF.

Remarks on this clone: This sequence may be a read error, since a much larger clone differs from it by one base. Other nucleotide sequences from this sample produce the same CDR3. The chain carries TRBV11-1 and TRBJ2-1; the match to TRBD2 covers 11 bases. CDR1 SGHAT and CDR2 FQDESV come from the germline V gene (reference sequence). The CDR3 sequence is 18 residues long. DNA of the CDR3: TGTGCCAGCAGCCTCAGGGCCCTAGCGGGAGGATCATACAATGAGCAATTCTTC. It is translated as CASSLRALAGGSYNEQFF.

This chain joins TRBV2 and TRBJ2-3; D is ambiguous. V shed 1 base and J shed 5 bases, with 7 bases lying between them. Germline loops: CDR1 SNHLY, CDR2 FYNNEI. This CDR3 comprises 13 residues. This chain's CDR3 is CASSEGLLDTQYF. The CDR3 nucleotides read TGTGCCAGCAGTGAAGGACTTTTAGATACGCAGTATTTT.

The chain couples TRBV5-1 to TRBJ2-7; 8 positions agree with TRBD1. CDR1 SGHRS and CDR2 YFSETQ come from the germline V gene. This CDR3 comprises 16 residues. V dropped 2 bases and J dropped 0; count of bases not matched to a gene: 7. CDR3 region: CASSFKTGASSYEQYF. CDR3 nucleotides: TGCGCCAGCAGCTTTAAGACAGGGGCGAGCTCCTACGAGCAGTACTTC.

The genes are TRBV29-1 and TRBJ1-3, with D unresolved. The germline gives CDR1 SQVTM, CDR2 ANQGSEA. Deletions cut 7 bases from V and 10 bases from J, with 17 bases between. CDR3 length: 12 amino acids. The CDR3 sequence: CSAGGSLGTIYF. CDR3 in DNA: TGCAGCGCTGGAGGGTCGTTAGGGACCATATATTTT.

V gene TRBV5-8 combines with J gene TRBJ2-1, with 10 bases matching TRBD2. The V and J ends lost 3 bases and 10 bases, in that order; junction bases with no gene match: 13. The CDR3 loop spans 16 amino acids. CDR1 is SGHTS, CDR2 YDEGEE, per germline. CDR3 in DNA: TGTGCCAGCAGCTGGGTACTAGCGGGAAGGCGCTGGGAGCAGTTCTTC. Translating gives CASSWVLAGRRWEQFF.

This chain links TRBV7-8 with TRBJ2-3; D tentatively reads TRBD1 or TRBD2 (5 bases each). The CDR3 contains 15 residues. V was cut by 1 base and J by 1 base, with 9 bases left in between. CDR1 SGHVS and CDR2 FQNEAQ come from the germline V gene. The CDR3 DNA sequence: TGTGCCAGCAGCTTAGGGGGGAAAGGCACAGATACGCAGTATTTT. Translating gives CASSLGGKGTDTQYF.

This chain joins TRBV5-1 and TRBJ2-3; 10 positions match TRBD1. Germline assignment: CDR1 SGHRS and CDR2 YFSETQ. J lost 4 bases, V lost 5 bases, and 10 bases had no gene match. The CDR3 covers 16 residues. CDR3 sequence (DNA): TGCGCCAGCAGTAGAACGACAGGGGGCTCCGCAGATACGCAGTATTTT. Encoded protein: CASSRTTGGSADTQYF.

This clone is labeled large. V is TRBV7-9 and J is TRBJ2-1, with D maybe TRBD2 (6 bases). Trimming removed 4 bases from V and 7 bases from J, with 17 bases in between. This CDR3 contains 15 residues. The germline V gene encodes CDR1 SEHNR and CDR2 FQNEAQ (reference sequence). This chain's CDR3 is CASSSPGKAGNEQFF. CDR3 nucleotide sequence: TGTGCCAGCAGCTCCCCCGGGAAGGCGGGGAATGAGCAGTTCTTC.

This clone was observed a handful of times. The genes are TRBV6-6 and TRBJ1-1, with 7 nucleotides matching TRBD1. CDR1 and CDR2 (germline): MNHNY, SVGAGI (reference sequence). The CDR3 spans 14 residues. V was clipped by 0 bases and J by 6 bases; unmatched bases: 4. DNA for the CDR3: TGTGCCAGCAGTTACTCGCTACAGGGGTCTGAAGCTTTCTTT. It is translated as CASSYSLQGSEAFF.

This chain links TRBV9 with TRBJ1-2, with D perhaps TRBD1 (5 bases). Trimming took off 0 bases at V and 2 bases at J, with 11 bases between the two ends. This CDR3 has 15 amino acids. CDR1 SGDLS and CDR2 YYNGEE come from the germline V gene. CDR3 loop: CASSVAPEGNYGYTF. The DNA for the CDR3 is TGTGCCAGCAGCGTAGCCCCCGAGGGGAACTATGGCTACACCTTC.

The chain carries TRBV7-9 and TRBJ1-1, with D possibly matching TRBD1 (5 bases). CDR3 length: 13 amino acids. In germline, CDR1 is SEHNR, CDR2 FQNEAQ (reference sequence). V gave up 5 bases and J gave up 1 base, with 8 bases separating them. The CDR3 coding sequence is TGTGCCAGCAGCCAGGGAAGGAACACTGAAGCTTTCTTT. It is translated as CASSQGRNTEAFF.

This clone was counted only a few times. This chain joins TRBV5-5 and TRBJ1-5; D may be TRBD1 (5 bases). The CDR3 loop spans 15 amino acids. Germline lookup yields CDR1 SGHKS and CDR2 YYEKEE (reference sequence). Deletions cut 1 base from V and 5 bases from J, with 13 bases between. CDR3 residues: CASSLLPGGDQPQHF. As DNA, the CDR3 is TGTGCCAGCAGCTTGCTCCCGGGGGGAGATCAGCCCCAGCATTTT.

This clone turned up a few times. The J gene is TRBJ1-1, the V gene TRBV6-5; tentatively, D is TRBD1 (5 bases). In germline, CDR1 is MNHEY, CDR2 SVGAGI. V dropped 4 bases and J dropped 6 bases, with 15 bases sitting between them. This CDR3 has 14 residues. This chain's CDR3 is CASSWSGARAEAFF. The CDR3 region has the DNA TGTGCCAGCAGTTGGTCCGGGGCCCGAGCTGAAGCTTTCTTT.

The chain combines TRBV19 with TRBJ2-2; 10 positions match TRBD1. J gave up 3 bases and V 3 bases, and 1 base lay outside the gene matches. The CDR3 contains 15 residues. Germline V lookup: CDR1 LNHDA, CDR2 SQIVND (reference sequence). Here the CDR3 reads CASSMGTGDTGELFF. The CDR3 coding sequence is TGTGCCAGTAGTATGGGGACAGGGGACACCGGGGAGCTGTTTTTT.